The 13 T cell receptor beta chains listed next were all sequenced from one sample in a study of blood T cell repertoires in COVID-19. Using immunoSEQ multiplex PCR, the repertoire was profiled, and TCRdb retains in-frame clones only, with some absent. This repertoire shows roughly 40,000 clones, roughly 84% found once; its top ten account for over 9%. The specimen sequenced was peripheral blood. These receptor sequences come from a human donor in a cohort sampled during active COVID-19.

As DNA, the CDR3 is TGCAGTGCTAGTGCGAGCGAGCGGGGTGGGTATTTT. Translated: CSASASERGGYF. The genes are TRBV20-1 and TRBJ2-3, with 7 bases identical to TRBD2. Trimming at V came to 3 bases and at J to 14 bases, leaving 11 bases not matched to a gene. Germline CDR1 is DFQATT and CDR2 is SNEGSKA (reference sequence). The CDR3 is 12 residues long.

The rearrangement links TRBV5-1 to TRBJ2-7, with 9 bases fitting TRBD2. Trimming took 0 bases from V and 1 from J; bases not matched to a gene: 5. Germline-derived CDR1 and CDR2 are SGHRS and YFSETQ. CDR3 size: 16 residues. The CDR3, as DNA: TGCGCCAGCAGCTTGGCCACTAGCGGGTTTTCCTACGAGCAGTACTTC. Amino acid sequence: CASSLATSGFSYEQYF.

The V gene is TRBV5-5, the J gene TRBJ1-2; D is unclear. Per germline, CDR1 SGHKS and CDR2 YYEKEE (reference sequence). This CDR3 contains 14 residues. Trimming pared 2 bases from V and 7 bases from J, leaving 15 bases between. Here the CDR3 DNA reads TGTGCCAGCAGCTTTACGAGGTCCGACGGTGGCTACACCTTC. It yields the protein CASSFTRSDGGYTF.

The rearrangement uses TRBV1 and TRBJ2-3; TRBD2 reflects the table's D call only, with no check against the DNA. TRBV1 is annotated as a pseudogene. The CDR3 totals 16 residues. Written as DNA, the CDR3 is TGCACCAGCAGCCAAGAGGCGACGAGGAGCACAGATACGCAGTATTTT. Its protein is CTSSQEATRSTDTQYF.

V and J are TRBV5-1 and TRBJ2-7; D ambiguous. Trimming took off 1 base at V and 2 bases at J, with 7 bases between the two ends. The germline CDR1 and CDR2 sequences are SGHRS and YFSETQ. CDR3 length: 13 amino acids. The DNA of the CDR3 is TGCGCCAGCAGCTTGAACCAGGCCTACGAGCAGTACTTC. Encoded protein: CASSLNQAYEQYF. Together with reference TRBV5-1 and TRBJ2-7, the CDR3 gives the full variable domain: KAGVTQTPRYLIKTRGQQVTLSCSPISGHRSVSWYQQTPGQGLQFLFEYFSETQRNKGNFPGRFSGRQFSNSRSEMNVSTLELGDSALYLCASSLNQAYEQYFGPGTRLTVT.

V is TRBV5-1 and J is TRBJ2-1; 15 nucleotides agree with TRBD2. Trimming cost V 0 bases and J 8 bases; bases outside gene matches: 3. Germline CDR1 and CDR2: SGHRS and YFSETQ. This CDR3 spans 16 amino acids. The CDR3 loop reads CASSLAGLAGGDEQFF. CDR3 DNA: TGCGCCAGCAGCTTGGCGGGACTAGCGGGGGGCGATGAGCAGTTCTTC. Full variable domain (remainder filled in from reference TRBV5-1 and TRBJ2-1): KAGVTQTPRYLIKTRGQQVTLSCSPISGHRSVSWYQQTPGQGLQFLFEYFSETQRNKGNFPGRFSGRQFSNSRSEMNVSTLELGDSALYLCASSLAGLAGGDEQFFGPGTRLTVL.

This clone was seen a single time. The chain has TRBV7-9 and TRBJ2-1, with 8 bases matching TRBD1. The CDR3 runs to 16 residues. Germline loops: CDR1 SEHNR, CDR2 FQNEAQ (reference sequence). Trimming at V came to 5 bases and at J to 7 bases, leaving 13 bases not matched to a gene. As DNA, the CDR3 is TGTGCCAGCAGCCCCAGATCCCAGGACAGGGAGAATGAGCAGTTCTTC. Translating it yields CASSPRSQDRENEQFF.

The chain uses TRBV12-3 or TRBV12-4 and TRBJ2-5; D is ambiguous. V was cut by 6 bases and J by 4 bases, with 6 bases left in between. This CDR3 region has 11 residues. The CDR3 here is CASSTRETQYF. CDR3 coding DNA: TGTGCCAGCAGCACCAGAGAGACCCAGTACTTC.

The chain carries TRBV18 and TRBJ1-5; 8 bases fit TRBD1. Trimming at V came to 3 bases and at J to 4 bases, leaving 5 bases not matched to a gene. Per the germline V gene, CDR1 is KGHSH and CDR2 is LQKENI. The CDR3 has 15 residues. The CDR3 region is CASSPQGAGNQPQHF. CDR3 sequence (DNA): TGTGCCAGCTCACCGCAGGGGGCTGGGAATCAGCCCCAGCATTTT.

In regard to this clone: An end of the junction differs from the germline gene, which may be a read error. V usage is TRBV5-4 and J usage is TRBJ2-5; 8 bases match TRBD2. This CDR3 is 14 amino acids long. Germline assignment: CDR1 SGHNT and CDR2 YYREEE (reference sequence). The DNA of the CDR3 is TGTGCCAGCAGCTTAGGCGGGGGGAGAGAGGCCCAGTACTTC. Amino acids: CASSLGGGREAQYF.

Only one count was recorded for this clone. The rearrangement joins TRBV10-3 to TRBJ1-1; the match to TRBD1 covers 7 bases. CDR1 and CDR2 from the germline V gene are ENHRY and SYGVKD. The CDR3 contains 15 residues. The V gene end was trimmed by 6 bases and the J gene end by 2 bases; junction bases not matched to a gene: 9. The CDR3 nucleotides are TGTGCCATCAGGACCTCCGGGACAGTTAACACTGAAGCTTTCTTT. Its protein is CAIRTSGTVNTEAFF.

This clone was recorded once. The chain couples TRBV12-3 or TRBV12-4 to TRBJ2-7; maybe TRBD2 (5 bases). The CDR3 is 12 residues long. The V and J ends lost 3 bases and 6 bases respectively, with 9 bases between them. CDR3 in DNA: TGTGCCAGCAGTTTGTCTGCGGGCGAGCAGTACTTC. Its translation is CASSLSAGEQYF.

V is TRBV3-1 (or the pseudogene TRBV3-2) and J is TRBJ1-2; D remains unclear. Germline loops: CDR1 LGHDT, CDR2 YNNKEL (reference sequence). Trimming stripped 1 base from V and 0 bases from J, with 12 bases between. The CDR3 totals 16 residues. In DNA, the CDR3 is TGTGCCAGCAGCCAAGGCGGGCCGCAATCTAACTATGGCTACACCTTC. Residues: CASSQGGPQSNYGYTF.